This T cell receptor beta chain came from a study of control samples from healthy donors and cancer patients. This table comes from immunoSEQ multiplex PCR, and its TCRdb copy is limited to in-frame clones, with some not included. The sample gives around 200,000 clones, approximately 92% of which show up once; around 1.6% is in the top ten. Trimming took off 0 bases at V and 15 bases at J, with 17 bases between the two ends. In germline, CDR1 is SGHAT, CDR2 FQNNGV. The CDR3 is 14 amino acids. The sample taken for sequencing was blood. The V and J genes are TRBV11-2 and TRBJ1-4, with a tentative D call TRBD1 (5 bases). The origin of this receptor is a man between 18 and 35 years old in good health. In DNA, the CDR3 is TGTGCCAGCAGCTTAGATCCGTGGCAGGGAATGGTGTTTTTT. Protein product: CASSLDPWQGMVFF.